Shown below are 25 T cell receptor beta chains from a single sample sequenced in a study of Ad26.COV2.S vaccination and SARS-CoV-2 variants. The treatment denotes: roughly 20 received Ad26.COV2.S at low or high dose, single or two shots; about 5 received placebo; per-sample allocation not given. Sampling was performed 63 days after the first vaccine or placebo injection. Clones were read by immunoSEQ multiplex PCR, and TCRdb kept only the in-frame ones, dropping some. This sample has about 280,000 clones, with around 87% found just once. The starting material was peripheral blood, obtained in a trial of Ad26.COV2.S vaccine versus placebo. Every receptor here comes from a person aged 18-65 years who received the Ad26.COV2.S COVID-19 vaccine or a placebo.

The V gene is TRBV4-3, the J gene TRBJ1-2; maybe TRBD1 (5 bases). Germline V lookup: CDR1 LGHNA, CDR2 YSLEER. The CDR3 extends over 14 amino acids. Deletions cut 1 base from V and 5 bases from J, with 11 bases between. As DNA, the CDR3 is TGCGCCAGCAGCCAAGGAACAGGCCCTTATGGCTACACCTTC. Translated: CASSQGTGPYGYTF.

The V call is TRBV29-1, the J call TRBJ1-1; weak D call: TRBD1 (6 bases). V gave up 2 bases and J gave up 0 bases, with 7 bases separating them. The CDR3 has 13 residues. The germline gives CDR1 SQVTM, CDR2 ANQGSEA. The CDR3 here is CSVETGMNTEAFF. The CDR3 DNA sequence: TGCAGCGTTGAAACAGGGATGAACACTGAAGCTTTCTTT.

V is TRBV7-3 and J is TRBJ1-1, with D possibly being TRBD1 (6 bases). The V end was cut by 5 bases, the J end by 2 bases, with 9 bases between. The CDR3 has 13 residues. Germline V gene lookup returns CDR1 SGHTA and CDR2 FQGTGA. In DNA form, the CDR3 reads TGTGCCAGCAGCGAACAGGGAAACACTGAAGCTTTCTTT. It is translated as CASSEQGNTEAFF.

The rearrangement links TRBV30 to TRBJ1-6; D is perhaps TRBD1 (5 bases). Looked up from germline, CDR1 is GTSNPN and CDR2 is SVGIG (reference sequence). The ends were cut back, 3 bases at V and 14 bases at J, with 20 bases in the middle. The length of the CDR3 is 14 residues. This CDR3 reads CAWSTGPRGGTLHF. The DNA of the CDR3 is TGTGCCTGGAGCACCGGGCCCCGGGGCGGCACCCTCCACTTT. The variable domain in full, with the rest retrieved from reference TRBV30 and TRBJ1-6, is SQTIHQWPATLVQPVGSPLSLECTVEGTSNPNLYWYRQAAGRGLQLLFYSVGIGQISSEVPQNLSASRPQDRQFILSSKKLLLSDSGFYLCAWSTGPRGGTLHFGNGTRLTVT.

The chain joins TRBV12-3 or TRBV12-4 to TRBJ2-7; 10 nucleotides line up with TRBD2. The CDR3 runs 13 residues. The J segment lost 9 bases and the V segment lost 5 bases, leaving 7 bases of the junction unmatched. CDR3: CASSGPSGRGQYF. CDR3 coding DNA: TGTGCCAGCAGTGGCCCTAGCGGGAGAGGGCAGTACTTC.

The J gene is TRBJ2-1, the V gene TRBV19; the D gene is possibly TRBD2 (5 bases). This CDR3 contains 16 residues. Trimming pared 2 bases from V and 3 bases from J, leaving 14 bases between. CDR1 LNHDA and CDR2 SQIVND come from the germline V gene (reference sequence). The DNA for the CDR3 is TGTGCCAGTAGTATATATAGTAGCGCCCGCTACAATGAGCAGTTCTTC. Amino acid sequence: CASSIYSSARYNEQFF.

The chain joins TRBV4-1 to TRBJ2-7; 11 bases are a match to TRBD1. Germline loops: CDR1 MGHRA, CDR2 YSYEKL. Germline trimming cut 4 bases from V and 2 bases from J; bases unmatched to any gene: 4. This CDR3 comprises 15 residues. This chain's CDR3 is CASSPGQGATYEQYF. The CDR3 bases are TGCGCCAGCAGCCCAGGACAGGGGGCGACCTACGAGCAGTACTTC.

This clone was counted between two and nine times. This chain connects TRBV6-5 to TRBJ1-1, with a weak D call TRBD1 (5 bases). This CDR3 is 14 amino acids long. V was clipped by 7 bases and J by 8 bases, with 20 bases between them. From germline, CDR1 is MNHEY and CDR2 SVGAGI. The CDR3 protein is CASTFSGTLAEAFF. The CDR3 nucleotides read TGTGCCAGCACCTTCTCCGGGACGCTAGCCGAAGCTTTCTTT.

The CDR3 is CASSLQGALDGYTF. The CDR3 DNA follows: TGCGCCAGCAGCTTACAGGGGGCATTGGATGGCTACACCTTC. The V call is TRBV5-1, the J call TRBJ1-2; 9 bases line up with TRBD1. CDR1 is SGHRS and CDR2 is YFSETQ in the germline V gene. The CDR3 is 14 residues long. Losses at the gene ends were 2 bases for V and 6 bases for J; bases not matched to a gene: 5.

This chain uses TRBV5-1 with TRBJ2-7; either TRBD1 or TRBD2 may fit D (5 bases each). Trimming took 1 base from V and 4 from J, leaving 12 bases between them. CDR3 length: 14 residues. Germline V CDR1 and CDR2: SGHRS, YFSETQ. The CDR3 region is CASSLWSGQYEQYF. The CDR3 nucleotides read TGCGCCAGCAGCTTGTGGAGCGGACAATACGAGCAGTACTTC.

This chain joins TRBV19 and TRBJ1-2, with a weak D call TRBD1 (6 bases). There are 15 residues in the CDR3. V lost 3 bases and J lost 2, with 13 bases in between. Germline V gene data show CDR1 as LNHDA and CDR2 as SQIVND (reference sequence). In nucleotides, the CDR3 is TGTGCCAGTAGTATGACAGGCAAAGCCAACTATGGCTACACCTTC. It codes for CASSMTGKANYGYTF.

In DNA, the CDR3 is TGCGCCAGCAGCCAAGATAGGGGGGGTAACTATGGCTACACCTTC. This gives the protein CASSQDRGGNYGYTF. The V gene is TRBV4-3, the J gene TRBJ1-2; a possible D gene is TRBD1 (6 bases). The CDR3 is 15 amino acids. Trimming shortened V by 0 bases and J by 1 base, and 9 bases separated the two germline ends. Germline-derived CDR1 and CDR2 are LGHNA and YSLEER.

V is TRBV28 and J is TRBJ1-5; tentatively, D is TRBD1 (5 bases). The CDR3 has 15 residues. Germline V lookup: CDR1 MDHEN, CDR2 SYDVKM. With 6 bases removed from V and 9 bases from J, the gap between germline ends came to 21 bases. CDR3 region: CASSEPRGPSRPQHF. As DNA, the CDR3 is TGTGCCAGCAGCGAACCCCGGGGCCCGAGTAGGCCCCAGCATTTT.

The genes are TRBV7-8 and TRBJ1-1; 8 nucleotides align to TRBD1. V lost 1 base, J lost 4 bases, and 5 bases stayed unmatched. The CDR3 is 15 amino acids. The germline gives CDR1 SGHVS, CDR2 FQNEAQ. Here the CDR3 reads CASSLERTGTTEAFF. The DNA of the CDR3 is TGTGCCAGCAGCTTAGAGAGGACAGGGACCACTGAAGCTTTCTTT.

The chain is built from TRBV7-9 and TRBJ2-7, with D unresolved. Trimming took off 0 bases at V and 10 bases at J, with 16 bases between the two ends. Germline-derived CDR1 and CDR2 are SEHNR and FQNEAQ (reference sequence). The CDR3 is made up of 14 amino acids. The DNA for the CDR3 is TGTGCCAGCAGCTTAGCGAGCAACTTGGAACGCCAGTACTTC. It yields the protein CASSLASNLERQYF.

For the CDR3, the DNA is TGTGCCAGCAGTTCCGCTAGCAATGAGCAGTTCTTC. This codes for CASSSASNEQFF. The genes are TRBV27 and TRBJ2-1; D gene uncertain. The V gene lost 4 bases and the J gene lost 6 bases, with 7 bases spanning the gap. Germline CDR1 and CDR2: MNHEY and SMNVEV (reference sequence). CDR3 size: 12 residues.

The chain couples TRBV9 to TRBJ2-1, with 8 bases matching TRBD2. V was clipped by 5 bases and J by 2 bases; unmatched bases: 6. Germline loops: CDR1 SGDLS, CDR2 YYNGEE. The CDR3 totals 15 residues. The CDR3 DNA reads TGTGCCAGCAGGGAGAGCGGGGGCCCCTACAATGAGCAGTTCTTC. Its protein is CASRESGGPYNEQFF.

The CDR3 DNA reads TGCGCCAGCAGCTTGAGCGTCGGGGCCCAGTACTTC. Its protein product is CASSLSVGAQYF. This chain joins TRBV5-1 and TRBJ2-5; D might be TRBD2 (5 bases). This CDR3 is 12 amino acids long. Trimming cost V 1 base and J 9 bases, with 10 bases left between them. Germline V gives CDR1 SGHRS, CDR2 YFSETQ.

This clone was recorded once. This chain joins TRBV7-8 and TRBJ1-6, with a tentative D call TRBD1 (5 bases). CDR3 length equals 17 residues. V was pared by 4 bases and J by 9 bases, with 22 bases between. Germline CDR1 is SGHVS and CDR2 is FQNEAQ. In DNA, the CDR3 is TGTGCCAGCAGCTATACGGGCAGGGATATCATTGGTTCACCCCTCCACTTT. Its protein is CASSYTGRDIIGSPLHF.

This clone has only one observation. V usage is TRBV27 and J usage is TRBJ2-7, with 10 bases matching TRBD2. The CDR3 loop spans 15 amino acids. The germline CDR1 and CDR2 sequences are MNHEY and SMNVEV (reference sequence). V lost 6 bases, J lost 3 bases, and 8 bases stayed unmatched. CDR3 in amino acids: CASRPLAGVIYEQYF. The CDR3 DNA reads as TGTGCCAGCAGACCTCTAGCGGGGGTAATCTACGAGCAGTACTTC.

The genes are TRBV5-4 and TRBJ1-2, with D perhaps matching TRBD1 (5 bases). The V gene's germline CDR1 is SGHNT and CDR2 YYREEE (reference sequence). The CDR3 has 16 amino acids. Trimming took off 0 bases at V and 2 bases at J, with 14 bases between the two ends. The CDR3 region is CASSLGAGVPNYGYTF. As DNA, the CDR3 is TGTGCCAGCAGCTTGGGGGCGGGGGTGCCAAACTATGGCTACACCTTC.

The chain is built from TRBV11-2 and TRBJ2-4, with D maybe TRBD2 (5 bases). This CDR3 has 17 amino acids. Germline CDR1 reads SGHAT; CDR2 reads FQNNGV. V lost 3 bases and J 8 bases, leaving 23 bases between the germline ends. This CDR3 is CASSFRTYRHDTDIQYF. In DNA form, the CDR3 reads TGTGCCAGCAGCTTCCGGACTTATCGGCATGATACGGACATTCAGTACTTC.

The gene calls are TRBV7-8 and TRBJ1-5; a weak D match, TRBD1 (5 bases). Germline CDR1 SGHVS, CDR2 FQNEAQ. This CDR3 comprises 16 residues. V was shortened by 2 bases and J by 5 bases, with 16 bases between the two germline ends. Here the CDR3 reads CASSLRDRPGDQPQHF. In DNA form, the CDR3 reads TGTGCCAGCAGCTTACGGGACCGCCCCGGGGATCAGCCCCAGCATTTT.

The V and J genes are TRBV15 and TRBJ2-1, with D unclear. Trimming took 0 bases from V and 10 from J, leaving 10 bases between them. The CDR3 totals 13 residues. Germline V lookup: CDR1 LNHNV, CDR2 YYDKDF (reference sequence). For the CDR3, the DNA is TGTGCCACCAGCAGAGACCCTTCCGGAGAGCAGTTCTTC. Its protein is CATSRDPSGEQFF.

As DNA, the CDR3 is TGTGCCACCAGCAGCTTCCGGGACAGCGACACAGATACGCAGTATTTT. Its protein is CATSSFRDSDTDTQYF. V gene TRBV15 combines with J gene TRBJ2-3; 7 nucleotides line up with TRBD1. The germline CDR1 and CDR2 sequences are LNHNV and YYDKDF (reference sequence). V lost 3 bases to trimming and J lost 2 bases; unmatched junction nucleotides: 8. The CDR3 sequence is 16 residues long.